The 4 T cell receptor beta chains in this list originate from one sample, sequenced in a study of blood T cell repertoires in COVID-19. Sequenced by immunoSEQ multiplex PCR; TCRdb stores in-frame clones only, minus some. The sample includes roughly 110,000 clones, roughly 90% seen only once; the top ten take 4.9%. Specimen: peripheral blood. The receptors derive from a man in his forties with active or convalescent COVID-19.

This chain links TRBV7-8 with TRBJ2-3, with 7 bases identical to TRBD2. The CDR3 has 12 residues. V lost 6 bases and J lost 8; bases outside the gene matches: 5. Germline V gene data show CDR1 as SGHVS and CDR2 as FQNEAQ. Here the CDR3 DNA reads TGTGCCAGCAGTTTCTCGGGGGGTACGCAGTATTTT. The encoded protein is CASSFSGGTQYF.

The rearrangement links TRBV9 to TRBJ2-1; weak D call: TRBD2 (6 bases). Between the trimmed V and J ends, which lost 10 bases and 0 bases, there was a span of 14 bases. The germline V gene encodes CDR1 SGDLS and CDR2 YYNGEE. The CDR3 runs to 14 residues. The CDR3 sequence: CAAHRESSYNEQFF. CDR3 coding DNA: TGTGCCGCACATCGGGAGAGCTCCTACAATGAGCAGTTCTTC.

The chain carries TRBV7-9 and TRBJ2-2; D remains unclear. This CDR3 region has 14 residues. The germline V gene has CDR1 SEHNR and CDR2 FQNEAQ (reference sequence). V was shortened by 5 bases and J by 6 bases, with 13 bases between the two germline ends. DNA for the CDR3: TGTGCCAGCAGCCCCCGAATGAGCTCCGGGGAGCTGTTTTTT. It specifies CASSPRMSSGELFF.

DNA of the CDR3: TGTGCCAGCAGCTCCGGGACAGGGGAGCATGAAAAACTGTTTTTT. It encodes CASSSGTGEHEKLFF. The V call is TRBV11-3, the J call TRBJ1-4, with 10 positions matching TRBD1. The CDR3 length is 15 residues. The V and J ends lost 4 bases and 6 bases, in that order; junction bases with no gene match: 5. Looked up from germline, CDR1 is SGHNT and CDR2 is YENEEA. The full variable domain, rest sourced from reference TRBV11-3 and TRBJ1-4, is EAGVVQSPRYKIIEKKQPVAFWCNPISGHNTLYWYLQNLGQGPELLIRYENEEAVDDSQLPKDRFSAERLKGVDSTLKIQPAELGDSAVYLCASSSGTGEHEKLFFGSGTQLSVL.